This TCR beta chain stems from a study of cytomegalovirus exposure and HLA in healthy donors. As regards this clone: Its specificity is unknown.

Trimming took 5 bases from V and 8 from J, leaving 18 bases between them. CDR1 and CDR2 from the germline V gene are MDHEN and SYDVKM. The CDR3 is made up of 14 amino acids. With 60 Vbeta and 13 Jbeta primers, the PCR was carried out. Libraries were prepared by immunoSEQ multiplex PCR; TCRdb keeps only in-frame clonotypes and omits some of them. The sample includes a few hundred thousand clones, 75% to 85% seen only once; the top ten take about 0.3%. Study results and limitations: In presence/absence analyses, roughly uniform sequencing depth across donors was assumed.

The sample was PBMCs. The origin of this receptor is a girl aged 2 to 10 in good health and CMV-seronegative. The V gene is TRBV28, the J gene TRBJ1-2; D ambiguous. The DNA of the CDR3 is TGTGCCAGCAGTCCCCCCAGTCCCCAGAGGGGCTACACCTTC. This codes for CASSPPSPQRGYTF.